One sample yielded the 29 T cell receptor beta chains listed below, sequenced in a study of blood T cell repertoires in COVID-19. TCRdb keeps only in-frame clones here, not all; method: immunoSEQ multiplex PCR. The sample comprises tens of thousands of clones, around four fifths of which are singletons, and around 12% rests with the top ten. Material for sequencing was peripheral blood. The receptors were sampled from a human donor in a cohort sampled during active COVID-19.

CDR3 sequence reads: CASSFSRSSSGNTIYF. DNA of the CDR3: TGTGCCAGCAGTTTTTCCAGGTCGAGCTCTGGAAACACCATATATTTT. V and J are TRBV6-5 and TRBJ1-3; D unresolved. The CDR3 runs to 16 residues. Germline V gene lookup returns CDR1 MNHEY and CDR2 SVGAGI. The V end lost 4 bases, the J end lost 0 bases, and 13 bases lay between the germline ends.

The chain couples TRBV14 to TRBJ2-3; 12 bases are shared with TRBD1. Trimming removed 5 bases from V and 2 bases from J; junction bases left unmatched: 2. Per the germline V gene, CDR1 is SGHDN and CDR2 is FVKESK. CDR3 length: 15 residues. CDR3 sequence (DNA): TGTGCCAGCAGCAAGGGACAGGGGGCCACAGATACGCAGTATTTT. Amino acids: CASSKGQGATDTQYF. Full variable domain (rest looked up from reference TRBV14 and TRBJ2-3): EAGVTQFPSHSVIEKGQTVTLRCDPISGHDNLYWYRRVMGKEIKFLLHFVKESKQDESGMPNNRFLAERTGGTYSTLKVQPAELEDSGVYFCASSKGQGATDTQYFGPGTRLTVL.

This clone appeared a few times. The chain recombines TRBV10-3 with TRBJ1-1; unclear D gene. V was cut by 3 bases and J by 5 bases, with 4 bases left in between. The CDR3 extends over 11 amino acids. The germline V gene encodes CDR1 ENHRY and CDR2 SYGVKD. CDR3 amino acids: CAISDRTEAFF. The CDR3 region has the DNA TGTGCCATCAGTGACAGGACTGAAGCTTTCTTT.

In this sample, this clone turned up once. The rearrangement links TRBV5-1 to TRBJ2-7; 10 bases match TRBD2. Per germline, CDR1 SGHRS and CDR2 YFSETQ. The CDR3 spans 17 residues. V was pared by 4 bases and J by 5 bases, with 15 bases of the junction left unmatched. The CDR3 spells CASSRSLAGGKVDEQYF. DNA of the CDR3: TGCGCCAGCAGCAGATCCTTAGCGGGGGGTAAAGTCGACGAGCAGTACTTC. Supplemented by reference TRBV5-1 and TRBJ2-7, the full variable domain reads KAGVTQTPRYLIKTRGQQVTLSCSPISGHRSVSWYQQTPGQGLQFLFEYFSETQRNKGNFPGRFSGRQFSNSRSEMNVSTLELGDSALYLCASSRSLAGGKVDEQYFGPGTRLTVT.

The chain couples TRBV29-1 to TRBJ1-2; D ambiguous. CDR3 length: 10 residues. Trimming pared 7 bases from V and 8 bases from J, leaving 11 bases between. CDR1 SQVTM and CDR2 ANQGSEA come from the germline V gene. This chain's CDR3 is CSAITGGYTF. The CDR3 DNA is TGCAGCGCCATCACGGGGGGCTACACCTTC. The full variable domain, completed using reference TRBV29-1 and TRBJ1-2, is SAVISQKPSRDICQRGTSLTIQCQVDSQVTMMFWYRQQPGQSLTLIATANQGSEATYESGFVIDKFPISRPNLTFSTLTVSNMSPEDSSIYLCSAITGGYTFGSGTRLTVV.

The gene calls are TRBV5-4 and TRBJ2-1; 12 nucleotides agree with TRBD2. With V trimmed by 6 bases and J by 3 bases, 7 bases remained unmatched. CDR3 length equals 16 residues. Germline loops: CDR1 SGHNT, CDR2 YYREEE (reference sequence). CDR3 sequence (DNA): TGTGCCAGCATCGACCGACTAGCGGGAGACTACAATGAGCAGTTCTTC. Translated: CASIDRLAGDYNEQFF.

This chain links TRBV25-1 with TRBJ2-7, with TRBD1 identical over 8 bases. CDR1 is MGHDK, CDR2 SYGVNS, per germline. V shed 8 bases, J shed 2 bases, and the junction held 11 bases outside the gene matches. The CDR3 loop spans 15 amino acids. The CDR3 is CASQNTGTGTYEQYF. CDR3 nucleotides: TGTGCCAGCCAGAATACCGGGACAGGAACCTACGAGCAGTACTTC.

This clone was seen once. The gene calls are TRBV6-1 and TRBJ1-1, with TRBD1 matching over 9 bases. The CDR3 has 14 residues. Germline V lookup: CDR1 MNHNS, CDR2 SASEGT. V shed 0 bases, J shed 10 bases, and the junction held 6 bases outside the gene matches. The DNA of the CDR3 is TGTGCCAGCAGTGAAGCGGGACAGGGTTTCGGAGCTTTCTTT. Protein: CASSEAGQGFGAFF.

This clone was observed a single time. The chain employs TRBV21-1 and TRBJ2-7; the table's D call TRBD1 went unverified against the DNA. TRBV21-1 has pseudogene status. The CDR3 is 15 residues long. The DNA of the CDR3 is TGTGCCAGCAGCCCCCAGTGCGACAGGGGGCCGGAGCAGTACTTC. This codes for CASSPQCDRGPEQYF.

The chain carries TRBV5-5 and TRBJ1-5; D remains unclear. Germline V CDR1 and CDR2: SGHKS, YYEKEE (reference sequence). V lost 4 bases to trimming and J lost 6 bases, with 14 bases between them. The CDR3 contains 14 residues. Here the CDR3 DNA reads TGTGCCAGCAGCCCGGAGGATGGGCGTCAGCCCCAGCATTTT. This gives the protein CASSPEDGRQPQHF.

The chain couples TRBV7-2 to TRBJ2-7, with D perhaps TRBD1 (6 bases). This CDR3 contains 14 residues. Trimming removed 4 bases at V and 4 bases at J, with 14 bases between. Germline CDR1 and CDR2: SGHTA and FQGNSA. CDR3 in amino acids: CASSSLGQNYEQYF. DNA for the CDR3: TGTGCCAGCAGCTCCCTAGGACAGAATTACGAGCAGTACTTC.

The CDR3 bases are TGCGCCAGCAGCTTCGGTGGAGGCAGCTCTAACTCTGGGGCCAACGTCCTGACTTTC. This translates into CASSFGGGSSNSGANVLTF. The rearrangement joins TRBV5-1 to TRBJ2-6, with D perhaps matching TRBD2 (5 bases). Trimming took off 2 bases at V and 0 bases at J, with 18 bases between the two ends. Germline V gives CDR1 SGHRS, CDR2 YFSETQ. The CDR3 loop spans 19 amino acids.

The chain is built from TRBV7-9 and TRBJ1-2, with 10 bases identical to TRBD1. With V trimmed by 5 bases and J by 1 base, 4 bases remained unmatched. The CDR3 runs to 15 residues. The germline gives CDR1 SEHNR, CDR2 FQNEAQ (reference sequence). The CDR3 here is CASSTGQGFNYGYTF. The CDR3 coding sequence is TGTGCCAGCAGCACGGGACAGGGGTTTAACTATGGCTACACCTTC.

The chain combines TRBV4-1 with TRBJ1-6, with 7 bases that match TRBD1. V gave up 3 bases and J gave up 7 bases; unmatched junction bases: 12. The CDR3 totals 17 residues. Per germline, CDR1 MGHRA and CDR2 YSYEKL. CDR3 sequence reads: CASSHGQAYTSNSPLHF. Here the CDR3 DNA reads TGCGCCAGCAGCCACGGACAGGCATATACTTCAAATTCACCCCTCCACTTT.

The J gene is TRBJ2-5, the V gene TRBV18; D ambiguous. The germline CDR1 and CDR2 sequences are KGHSH and LQKENI. The CDR3 has 14 amino acids. The V end lost 3 bases, the J end lost 5 bases, and 13 bases lay between the germline ends. The CDR3 region is CASSPITDLETQYF. In DNA form, the CDR3 reads TGTGCCAGCTCACCCATTACTGACTTGGAGACCCAGTACTTC.

In this sample, this clone turned up a few times. The V and J genes are TRBV19 and TRBJ1-2, with TRBD1 matching 9 bases. The CDR3 totals 16 residues. V lost 5 bases to trimming and J lost 2 bases; unmatched junction nucleotides: 9. The germline V gene encodes CDR1 LNHDA and CDR2 SQIVND (reference sequence). CDR3 sequence (DNA): TGTGCCAGTAGTTCCGGGGACAGGGACAACAACTATGGCTACACCTTC. It is translated as CASSSGDRDNNYGYTF.

The chain recombines TRBV19 with TRBJ1-1; possibly TRBD1 for D (5 bases). Trimming removed 7 bases at V and 4 bases at J, with 13 bases between. Germline V gives CDR1 LNHDA, CDR2 SQIVND (reference sequence). The CDR3 length is 13 residues. The CDR3 bases are TGTGCCAGTATAGGGACTCCTATCACTGAAGCTTTCTTT. Amino acids: CASIGTPITEAFF.

The chain joins TRBV6-6 to TRBJ2-5; TRBD2 agrees at 7 bases. From germline, CDR1 is MNHNY and CDR2 SVGAGI (reference sequence). V dropped 5 bases and J dropped 2; count of bases not matched to a gene: 5. The CDR3 runs 14 residues. For the CDR3, the DNA is TGTGCCAGCAGTCGTTCCGGGGGGCAAGAGACCCAGTACTTC. Encoded protein: CASSRSGGQETQYF.

The V and J genes are TRBV29-1 and TRBJ1-5; D is uncertain. The CDR3 is 12 residues long. Germline CDR1 reads SQVTM; CDR2 reads ANQGSEA. With 1 base removed from V and 6 bases from J, the gap between germline ends came to 7 bases. CDR3 residues: CSVEVGGQPQHF. The DNA of the CDR3 is TGCAGCGTTGAAGTTGGAGGTCAGCCCCAGCATTTT. Full variable domain (remainder filled in from reference TRBV29-1 and TRBJ1-5): SAVISQKPSRDICQRGTSLTIQCQVDSQVTMMFWYRQQPGQSLTLIATANQGSEATYESGFVIDKFPISRPNLTFSTLTVSNMSPEDSSIYLCSVEVGGQPQHFGDGTRLSIL.

This chain joins TRBV2 and TRBJ2-7; 7 bases line up with TRBD1. CDR3 length: 14 amino acids. Germline values: CDR1 SNHLY, CDR2 FYNNEI. The junction had 8 bases not matched to a gene; V was cut back by 8 bases and J by 1 base. This CDR3 reads CASASRDSSYEQYF. The DNA of the CDR3 is TGTGCCAGCGCCTCGAGGGACAGTTCCTACGAGCAGTACTTC.

The chain is built from TRBV7-9 and TRBJ2-5, with 7 bases lining up with TRBD1. CDR1 SEHNR and CDR2 FQNEAQ come from the germline V gene (reference sequence). This CDR3 has 15 amino acids. The J segment lost 4 bases and the V segment lost 3 bases, leaving 8 bases of the junction unmatched. The CDR3 DNA is TGTGCCAGCAGCTTTTCTGGGACAGTTGGAGAGACCCAGTACTTC. It encodes CASSFSGTVGETQYF.

The chain recombines TRBV28 with TRBJ2-5; the match to TRBD2 covers 10 bases. CDR1 MDHEN and CDR2 SYDVKM come from the germline V gene. The CDR3 has 16 amino acids. The ends lost 4 bases at V and 5 bases at J; junction bases unmatched: 10. The CDR3 reads CASSSTGLAAFETQYF. The CDR3 bases are TGTGCCAGCAGTTCGACTGGACTAGCGGCCTTCGAGACCCAGTACTTC.

This clone was seen only once. This chain joins TRBV3-1 (or the pseudogene TRBV3-2) and TRBJ2-3; D is unresolved. CDR3 length equals 13 residues. Germline CDR1 and CDR2: LGHDT and YNNKEL (reference sequence). V lost 2 bases, J lost 0 bases, and 3 bases lay in between. The CDR3 DNA reads TGTGCCAGCAGCCAACGGAGCACAGATACGCAGTATTTT. Translation: CASSQRSTDTQYF.

The chain recombines TRBV6-2 or TRBV6-3 with TRBJ2-7; 13 bases match TRBD2. CDR3 size: 17 residues. Germline V CDR1 and CDR2: MNHEY, SVGEGT. J lost 4 bases, V lost 6 bases, and 12 bases had no gene match. CDR3 sequence: CASSKAGTSGVQYEQYF. The CDR3 DNA reads TGTGCCAGCAGCAAGGCCGGGACTAGCGGGGTCCAGTACGAGCAGTACTTC.

The chain is built from TRBV3-1 (or the pseudogene TRBV3-2) and TRBJ1-6; D gene unclear. Germline V lookup: CDR1 LGHDT, CDR2 YNNKEL (reference sequence). Trimming removed 1 base at V and 6 bases at J, with 7 bases between. The CDR3 consists of 14 residues. This chain's CDR3 is CASSQGRSNSPLHF. In DNA form, the CDR3 reads TGTGCCAGCAGCCAAGGGCGGTCTAATTCACCCCTCCACTTT.

This chain joins TRBV19 and TRBJ2-5; TRBD1 matches 8 bases. V was pared by 5 bases and J by 1 base, with 6 bases of the junction left unmatched. From germline, CDR1 is LNHDA and CDR2 SQIVND (reference sequence). The CDR3 has 15 residues. CDR3 DNA: TGTGCCAGTAGTCCATCCGGACAGGGCCAAGAGACCCAGTACTTC. It codes for CASSPSGQGQETQYF.

The gene calls are TRBV2 and TRBJ1-5; TRBD1 might be the D (6 bases). V lost 1 base and J lost 1, with 8 bases in between. CDR3 length: 15 amino acids. Germline V lookup: CDR1 SNHLY, CDR2 FYNNEI. The CDR3, as DNA: TGTGCCAGCAGTGAAGATGGACAGAGCAATCAGCCCCAGCATTTT. Amino acids: CASSEDGQSNQPQHF.

This chain connects TRBV7-6 to TRBJ1-3, with TRBD1 matching 10 bases. This CDR3 is built from 16 residues. Trimming at V came to 1 base and at J to 3 bases, leaving 3 bases not matched to a gene. Germline V CDR1 and CDR2: SGHVS, FNYEAQ. The CDR3, as DNA: TGTGCCAGCAGCTTAGGGGACAGGGGTATTGGAAACACCATATATTTT. Translating gives CASSLGDRGIGNTIYF.

A few counts support this clone. V usage is TRBV5-1 and J usage is TRBJ2-3, with TRBD1 matching over 7 bases. The CDR3 length is 14 residues. The germline V gene has CDR1 SGHRS and CDR2 YFSETQ. V lost 4 bases to trimming and J lost 8 bases; unmatched junction nucleotides: 10. CDR3: CASSRDSSMSTQYF. The CDR3 DNA reads as TGCGCCAGCAGCCGGGACAGCTCTATGAGTACGCAGTATTTT.